This T cell receptor (beta chain) is drawn from a study of CD8 T cells in Susac syndrome. This CDR3 is built from 15 residues. The V gene end was trimmed by 11 bases and the J gene end by 6 bases; junction bases not matched to a gene: 14. Germline values: CDR1 MNHNY, CDR2 SVGAGI (reference sequence). Negative isolation was used for CD8+ and CD4+ T cells and FACS enrichment for TEMRA cells. After extraction with the RNeasy kit, 0.5 to 1 ug of the RNA was reverse transcribed using random hexamers. Across 54 Vbeta and 13 Jbeta, TCR beta CDR3 was amplified with immunoSEQ multiplex PCR. TCRdb reprocessed the immunoSEQ multiplex PCR reads with MiXCR, giving one entry per CDR3 protein. There are about 180,000 distinct CDR3 sequences in the sample; around 94% occur only once, and 0.099% lies in the top ten.

The specimen was CD4+ T cells from PBMCs. This sequence was found in a human donor with Susac syndrome. The chain joins TRBV6-6 to TRBJ2-1, with 9 bases aligning to TRBD1. CDR3 bases: TGTGCCTCGGCCCTCCCGGGGACAGGGTTCAATGAGCAGTTCTTC. Its protein product is CASALPGTGFNEQFF.